These T cell receptor beta chains were read from a single sample in a study of T cells in Graves' hyperthyroidism and ophthalmopathy. TCRdb fed the multiplex PCR reads into MiXCR, producing one record per CDR3 protein. The table records about 320,000 distinct CDR3 sequences, around 16% of them present only once. Sequencing was performed on blood. These receptors all come from a man aged 30-40 years with Graves' hyperthyroidism. The CDR3 runs from the conserved cysteine through the conserved F or W. A D gene is named only where the DNA matches it firmly. The size entry is marked missing in some rows and otherwise reads once, few, many or a size class.

clone size,J gene,D gene,V gene,CDR3 DNA,CDR3 protein
few,TRBJ2-1,-,TRBV20-1,TGCAGTGCTAGAGTTAAAACCAGGGGGGAAAAGCGGCCAACAAACCCTTACAATGAGCAGTTCTTC,CSARVKTRGEKRPTNPYNEQFF
many,TRBJ2-7,-,TRBV6-1,TGTGCCAGCCACAAGCCAGCGGCGGGCCGCTACGAGCAGTACTTC,CASHKPAAGRYEQYF
-,TRBJ1-4,TRBD1,TRBV10-3,TGTGCCATCAGTCCGGGACAGGGGAGAGAAAAACTGTTTTTT,CAISPGQGREKLFF
few,TRBJ2-1,-,TRBV7-3,TGTGCCAGCAGCATACAATACGGATACGATGAGCAGTTCTTC,CASSIQYGYDEQFF
few,TRBJ2-7,-,TRBV19,TGTGCCAGTAGACACAGCTCGGGGAACGAGCAGTACTTC,CASRHSSGNEQYF
-,TRBJ1-5,-,TRBV11-2,TGTGCCAGCAGCCCCCGAACGAATCAGCCCCAGCATTTT,CASSPRTNQPQHF
-,TRBJ2-3,-,TRBV5-1,TGCGCCAGCAGCTTGAACCGGGACACCCGGTATTTT,CASSLNRDTRYF
many,TRBJ1-1,-,TRBV7-9,TGTGCCAGCAGCTTACGGTCGGGCCCTGAAGCTTTCTTT,CASSLRSGPEAFF
many,TRBJ2-7,TRBD1,TRBV27,TGTGCCAGCAGTATCCTAGGGGGCGCAATCGGCGAGCAGTACTTC,CASSILGGAIGEQYF
many,TRBJ2-5,TRBD1,TRBV3-1,TGTGCCAGCAGTCATCAGGGGGCCGGGGAGACCCAGTACTTC,CASSHQGAGETQYF
many,TRBJ1-1,-,TRBV6-5,TGTGCCAGCAGTTACTCGACGGGACACCGAAACACTGAAGCTTTCTTT,CASSYSTGHRNTEAFF
-,TRBJ2-1,-,TRBV11-2,TGTGCCAGCAGCTTAGATCTAAGGAATGAGCAGTTCTTC,CASSLDLRNEQFF
few,TRBJ1-2,-,TRBV5-1,TGCGCCAGCAGCTTGGGGCAACACTTTGGCTACACCTTC,CASSLGQHFGYTF
many,TRBJ1-5,-,TRBV20-1,TGCAGTGCTAGAGATCTGGACAGCTATAGCAATCAGCCCCAGCATTTT,CSARDLDSYSNQPQHF
many,TRBJ1-5,-,TRBV28,TGTGCCAGCAGTTTTCGTAGTTGGGGGGCGGGACAGCCCCAGCATTTT,CASSFRSWGAGQPQHF
many,TRBJ2-4,-,TRBV5-1,TGCGCCAGCAGCTACACAGGCGGGCCCAAAAACATTCAGTACTTC,CASSYTGGPKNIQYF
once,TRBJ2-3,-,TRBV5-1,TGCGCCAGCGGTACCGGGGACACAGATACGCAGTATTTT,CASGTGDTDTQYF
-,TRBJ2-7,-,TRBV3-1,TGTGCCAGCAGCCAAGAGGGGACTTACTACGAGCAGTACTTC,CASSQEGTYYEQYF
many,TRBJ2-3,-,TRBV18,TGTGCCAGCTCACCCGCATCAGTTCCAGATACGCAGTATTTT,CASSPASVPDTQYF
many,TRBJ2-2,TRBD2,TRBV28,TGTGCCAGCAGAGTTAGCGGGAGCGAGGCCGGGGAGCTGTTTTTT,CASRVSGSEAGELFF
many,TRBJ2-4,-,TRBV11-2,TGTGCCAGCAGCTTATTCCGGACAGCCCAACAGTACTTC,CASSLFRTAQQYF
-,TRBJ2-1,TRBD2,TRBV7-9,TGTGCCAGCAGCGCCTATGGACAGGCTATGACTAGCGGGAGGGCCTACAATGAGCAGTTCTTC,CASSAYGQAMTSGRAYNEQFF
-,TRBJ2-7,TRBD2,TRBV7-9,TGTGCCAGCAGCTTAGACCTTAGCGGGAGCTCCGAGCAGTACTTC,CASSLDLSGSSEQYF
many,TRBJ2-1,TRBD2,TRBV7-9,TGTGCCAGCAGCTTAAGCGGGAGACCAAGCAATGAGCAGTTCTTC,CASSLSGRPSNEQFF
many,TRBJ2-5,TRBD2,TRBV20-1,TGCAGTGCTAGGGTTGTTGGTGGGACTAGCGGGATGGAGACCCAGTACTTC,CSARVVGGTSGMETQYF
many,TRBJ1-1,TRBD1,TRBV2,TGTGCCACCCTACTACAGGGGAGGGGCACTGAAGCTTTCTTT,CATLLQGRGTEAFF
many,TRBJ2-1,TRBD2,TRBV7-7,TGTGCTAGCAGCGCCGGGACTAGCGGGGGTGAGCAGTTCTTC,CASSAGTSGGEQFF
many,TRBJ2-7,-,TRBV20-1,TGCAGTGCTGAGGGACTGGGGACCTACGAGCAGTACTTC,CSAEGLGTYEQYF
many,TRBJ1-2,TRBD1,TRBV12-3/TRBV12-4,TGTGCCAGCAGCCCCCTCAGGGGGCAGTCGAACTATGGCTACACCTTC,CASSPLRGQSNYGYTF
many,TRBJ2-1,TRBD1,TRBV27,TGTGCCAGCAGTTTACAGGGGGCCAATGAGCAGTTCTTC,CASSLQGANEQFF
many,TRBJ1-1,-,TRBV7-8,TGTGCCACACACCACCCTAACCGGGGCACTGAAGCTTTCTTT,CATHHPNRGTEAFF
few,TRBJ1-5,-,TRBV6-2/TRBV6-3,TGTGCCAGCAGTTACCTCGGACAGTCACCCCAGCATTTT,CASSYLGQSPQHF
many,TRBJ2-1,-,TRBV18,TGTGCCAGCACGGATTTCGATGAGCAGTTCTTC,CASTDFDEQFF
many,TRBJ2-1,-,TRBV2,TGTGCCAGCAGGGATCTCCGGGGAGAATCGTCCTACAATGAGCAGTTCTTC,CASRDLRGESSYNEQFF
many,TRBJ2-7,-,TRBV11-2,TGTGCCAGCAGCTCACCCCCGACGGGAGAGCAGTACTTC,CASSSPPTGEQYF
-,TRBJ1-2,-,TRBV7-9,TGTGCCAGTGAGGGCTACCAGGAGGGCTACACCTTC,CASEGYQEGYTF